The following is a T cell receptor beta chain sequence with its context. The sample originates from a study of blood T cell repertoires in COVID-19. The overall study: Samples of COVID-19 (acute and convalescent) were obtained from the United States, Italy and Spain.

In germline, CDR1 is MDHEN, CDR2 SYDVKM. Trimming took off 6 bases at V and 4 bases at J, with 21 bases between the two ends. This CDR3 has 16 amino acids. The data were produced by immunoSEQ multiplex PCR, yet TCRdb's version contains in-frame clones alone and is incomplete. The table lists about 300,000 clones, about 89% of them singletons. The specimen was peripheral blood. V and J are TRBV28 and TRBJ1-2, with a weak D call TRBD1 (6 bases). The TCR originated in a man aged 40-49 years with acute or convalescent COVID-19. The CDR3 nucleotides read TGTGCCAGCAGCTTCCCTCCCGGGGACAACTCCTATGGCTACACCTTC. Protein product: CASSFPPGDNSYGYTF.